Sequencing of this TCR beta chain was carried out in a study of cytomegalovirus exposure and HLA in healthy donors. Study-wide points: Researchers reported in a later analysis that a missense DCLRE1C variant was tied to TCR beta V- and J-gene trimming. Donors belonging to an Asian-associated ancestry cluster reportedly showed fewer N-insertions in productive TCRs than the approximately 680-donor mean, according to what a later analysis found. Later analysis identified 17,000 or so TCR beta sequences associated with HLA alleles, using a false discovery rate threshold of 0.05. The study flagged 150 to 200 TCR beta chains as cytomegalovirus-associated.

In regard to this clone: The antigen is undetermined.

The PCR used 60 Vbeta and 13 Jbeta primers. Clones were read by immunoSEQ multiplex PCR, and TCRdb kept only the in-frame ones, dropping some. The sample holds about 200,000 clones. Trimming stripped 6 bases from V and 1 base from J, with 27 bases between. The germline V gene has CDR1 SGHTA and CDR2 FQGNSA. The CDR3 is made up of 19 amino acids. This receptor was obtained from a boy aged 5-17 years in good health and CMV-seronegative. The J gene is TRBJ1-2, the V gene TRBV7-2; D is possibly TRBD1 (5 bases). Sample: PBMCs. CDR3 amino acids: CASRHIWDRQGGDNYGYTF. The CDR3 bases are TGTGCCAGCAGACACATCTGGGACCGACAAGGAGGGGATAACTATGGCTACACCTTC.